The 18 T cell receptor beta chains in this list originate from one sample, sequenced in a study of naive and memory T cell subsets. Two oligonucleotides, mixed equimolar, formed the beta constant-region primer covering TRBC1 and TRBC2. Ligated cDNA was amplified by four rounds of PCR with nested alpha and beta constant-region primers and SP2. TCRdb re-called the UMI-ligation and nested PCR reads through MiXCR, storing one row per CDR3 protein. In the table there are 9,700 or so distinct CDR3 sequences, 5.5% to 7% of which are singletons. The sequencing input was CD4+ TEMRA cells from blood. The subset denotes: effector memory re-expressing CD45RA, CD45RA+ CD27-. The receptors here all came from a human donor in good health.

About this clonotype itself: Possible read error: a much larger clone is one base away. V usage is TRBV20-1 and J usage is TRBJ1-4; D is undetermined. CDR1 is DFQATT, CDR2 SNEGSKA, per germline (reference sequence). The CDR3 contains 12 residues. CDR3 nucleotides: TGCAGTACTAGAGGTAGAAACGAAAAACTGTTTTTT. This gives the protein CSTRGRNEKLFF.

This clonotype came up many times. The CDR3 DNA reads as TGTGCCAGCAGCCCACGGACTAGCGGGTCCTACGAGCAGTACTTC. Amino acids: CASSPRTSGSYEQYF. V usage is TRBV7-9 and J usage is TRBJ2-7; 11 bases are a match to TRBD2. The CDR3 covers 15 residues. Trimming took 5 bases from V and 1 from J; bases not matched to a gene: 4. CDR1 and CDR2 (germline): SEHNR, FQNEAQ (reference sequence).

The sample holds many counts of this clonotype. V and J are TRBV20-1 and TRBJ2-3; 9 positions agree with TRBD1. CDR1 DFQATT and CDR2 SNEGSKA come from the germline V gene (reference sequence). The length of the CDR3 is 15 residues. The V and J ends lost 5 bases and 0 bases, in that order; junction bases with no gene match: 6. This chain's CDR3 is CSARQGGPSTDTQYF. DNA of the CDR3: TGCAGTGCTCGACAGGGGGGTCCTAGCACAGATACGCAGTATTTT.

This clonotype was detected ten times or more. This sequence joins TRBV6-2 or TRBV6-3 and TRBJ1-5; D is ambiguous. The germline V and J ends were trimmed by 0 bases and 8 bases, with 5 bases remaining between them. CDR1 MNHEY and CDR2 SVGEGT come from the germline V gene. The CDR3 consists of 12 residues. CDR3 DNA sequence: TGTGCCAGCAGTTACTCCCGGAAGCCCCAGCATTTT. Translating gives CASSYSRKPQHF.

With respect to this clonotype: The junction and the germline gene differ at one end; a read error may be behind it. The rearrangement uses TRBV19 and TRBJ1-5; tentatively, D is TRBD1 (5 bases). The CDR3 spans 17 residues. Per germline, CDR1 LNHDA and CDR2 SQIVND (reference sequence). CDR3 DNA: TGTGCCAGTAGTAGGGGACTAGGTAGGGGTGAGGATCATCCCCAGCATTTT. This translates into CASSRGLGRGEDHPQHF.

This clonotype showed up many times. The V call is TRBV12-3 or TRBV12-4, the J call TRBJ2-5; D remains ambiguous. Trimming stripped 5 bases from V and 5 bases from J, with 9 bases between. The CDR3 totals 12 residues. For the CDR3, the DNA is TGTGCCAGCAGTACACAAGGGGAGACCCAGTACTTC. The encoded protein is CASSTQGETQYF.

This clonotype was detected many times. The V and J genes are TRBV19 and TRBJ2-1; 13 bases align to TRBD2. J was trimmed by 7 bases and V by 4 bases; bases with no gene match: 4. The CDR3 runs to 15 residues. Germline values: CDR1 LNHDA, CDR2 SQIVND (reference sequence). The CDR3 DNA is TGTGCCAGTAGTAGGACTAGCGGGAGTATAAATGAGCAGTTCTTC. This gives the protein CASSRTSGSINEQFF.

This clonotype has ten or more counts. The chain couples TRBV20-1 to TRBJ2-2; 13 bases map to TRBD2. V lost 6 bases and J lost 4; bases outside the gene matches: 8. Germline assignment: CDR1 DFQATT and CDR2 SNEGSKA (reference sequence). The CDR3 totals 16 residues. Here the CDR3 DNA reads TGCAGTGCACTGGGACTAGCGGGGCCCTTCACCGGGGAGCTGTTTTTT. It is translated as CSALGLAGPFTGELFF.

This clonotype was observed at least ten times. The V call is TRBV20-1, the J call TRBJ1-2; 7 bases fit TRBD1. CDR1 and CDR2 from the germline V gene are DFQATT and SNEGSKA (reference sequence). CDR3 length equals 13 residues. J gave up 8 bases and V 0 bases, and 6 bases lay outside the gene matches. CDR3 in amino acids: CSARDNVGGGYTF. The DNA for the CDR3 is TGCAGTGCTAGAGATAACGTAGGGGGCGGCTACACCTTC.

Judged by abundance, this clonotype is medium-sized. The chain couples TRBV28 to TRBJ2-1; TRBD2 agrees at 9 bases. V shed 4 bases, J shed 13 bases, and the junction held 29 bases outside the gene matches. The V gene's germline CDR1 is MDHEN and CDR2 SYDVKM. The CDR3 has 20 amino acids. CDR3 coding DNA: TGTGCCAGCAGTTCGCAACCCAACCGCGACCAGAAATACAGCGGGGGGCTCCAGTTCTTC. This sequence encodes CASSSQPNRDQKYSGGLQFF.

This clonotype was counted ten times or more. This chain uses TRBV12-3 or TRBV12-4 with TRBJ1-6, with 7 nucleotides matching TRBD1. V dropped 4 bases and J dropped 6; count of bases not matched to a gene: 0. The CDR3 consists of 13 residues. Written as DNA, the CDR3 is TGTGCCAGCAGTTCAGGGGGTAATTCACCCCTCCACTTT. It is translated as CASSSGGNSPLHF.

This clonotype was picked up many times. The chain joins TRBV28 to TRBJ2-7; weak D call: TRBD1 (7 bases). This CDR3 comprises 13 residues. Looked up from germline, CDR1 is MDHEN and CDR2 is SYDVKM. Trimming shortened V by 7 bases and J by 5 bases, and 15 bases separated the two germline ends. CDR3 residues: CASTPGGGNEQYF. In DNA form, the CDR3 reads TGTGCCAGCACTCCAGGAGGGGGCAACGAGCAGTACTTC.

This clonotype has just a few counts. The chain has TRBV9 and TRBJ2-3; a weak D match, TRBD2 (6 bases). Germline assignment: CDR1 SGDLS and CDR2 YYNGEE. Deletions cut 4 bases from V and 2 bases from J, with 20 bases between. The CDR3 covers 17 residues. CDR3 sequence reads: CASSSPKGGKHTDTQYF. In DNA form, the CDR3 reads TGTGCCAGCAGCTCTCCCAAGGGCGGGAAGCACACAGATACGCAGTATTTT.

This clonotype came up many times. V is TRBV12-3 or TRBV12-4 and J is TRBJ2-5; D gene ambiguous. This CDR3 spans 15 amino acids. Trimming removed 7 bases from V and 2 bases from J, with 17 bases in between. This CDR3 is CASTPWSRSQETQYF. CDR3 DNA sequence: TGTGCCAGCACCCCGTGGAGCAGGTCACAAGAGACCCAGTACTTC.

This clonotype was seen at least ten times. The rearrangement links TRBV12-3 or TRBV12-4 to TRBJ1-3; D uncertain. This CDR3 comprises 13 residues. V was trimmed by 6 bases and J by 1 base, leaving 7 bases between them. CDR3 nucleotide sequence: TGTGCCAGCAGGGTGAATTCTGGAAACACCATATATTTT. Translated, it gives CASRVNSGNTIYF.

This clonotype occurred many times. The rearrangement joins TRBV3-1 to TRBJ2-3; 9 bases fit TRBD1. Germline V gives CDR1 LGHDT, CDR2 YNNKEL (reference sequence). The CDR3 length is 15 residues. Trimming took 3 bases from V and 7 from J; bases not matched to a gene: 8. CDR3 sequence: CASSQADRGINTQYF. DNA for the CDR3: TGTGCCAGCAGCCAGGCTGACAGGGGGATTAATACGCAGTATTTT.

This clonotype came up many times. The chain links TRBV6-2 or TRBV6-3 to TRBJ2-5, with D perhaps matching TRBD2 (6 bases). V dropped 2 bases and J dropped 1 base, with 14 bases sitting between them. Germline V gene sequence: CDR1 MNHEY, CDR2 SVGEGT. The CDR3 contains 16 residues. The CDR3 sequence: CASSYKWGGAQETQYF. Here the CDR3 DNA reads TGTGCCAGCAGTTACAAATGGGGCGGGGCCCAAGAGACCCAGTACTTC.

The rearrangement joins TRBV4-2 to TRBJ2-7; 8 nucleotides align to TRBD1. Germline CDR1 reads LGHNA; CDR2 reads YNFKEQ. J lost 0 bases, V lost 0 bases, and 4 bases had no gene match. The CDR3 has 16 amino acids. The CDR3 DNA reads TGTGCCAGCAGCCAAGATACAGGGGGTATCTCCTACGAGCAGTACTTC. This gives the protein CASSQDTGGISYEQYF.